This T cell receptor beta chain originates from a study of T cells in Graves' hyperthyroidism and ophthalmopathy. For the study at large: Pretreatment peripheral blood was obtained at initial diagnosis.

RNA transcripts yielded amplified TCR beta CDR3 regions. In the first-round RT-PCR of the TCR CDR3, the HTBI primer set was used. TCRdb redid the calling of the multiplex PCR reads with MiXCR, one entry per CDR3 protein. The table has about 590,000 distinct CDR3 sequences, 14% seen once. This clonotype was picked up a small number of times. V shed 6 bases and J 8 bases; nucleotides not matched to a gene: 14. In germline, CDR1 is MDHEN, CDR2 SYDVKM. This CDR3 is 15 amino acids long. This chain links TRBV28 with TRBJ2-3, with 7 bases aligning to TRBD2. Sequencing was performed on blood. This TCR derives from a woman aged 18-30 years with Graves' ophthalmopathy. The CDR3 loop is CASSLGGTKMGTQYF. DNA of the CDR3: TGTGCCAGCAGCCTCGGTGGGACTAAAATGGGTACGCAGTATTTT.